This passage covers 30 T cell receptor beta chains from one sample sequenced in a study of T cells after posttransplantation cyclophosphamide. Only in-frame clones appear in the TCRdb table, and some are missing; sequencing was by immunoSEQ multiplex PCR. The sample contains tens of thousands of clones, 94% of which appear only once. Material for sequencing was PBMCs. The receptor set was obtained from a woman aged 25 to 45 in good health and a related stem cell transplant donor.

The chain's CDR3 is CAWSVNRGSGQYF. The CDR3, as DNA: TGTGCCTGGAGTGTAAATCGGGGGTCGGGGCAGTACTTC. The V and J genes are TRBV30 and TRBJ2-7; possible D gene TRBD2, 6 bases. The CDR3 is 13 residues long. CDR1 and CDR2 (germline): GTSNPN, SVGIG (reference sequence). Trimming left V 0 bases short and J 9 bases short, with 15 bases between.

The chain has TRBV10-3 and TRBJ2-3; tentatively, D is TRBD2 (6 bases). The CDR3 contains 15 residues. The V gene lost 0 bases and the J gene lost 4 bases, with 11 bases spanning the gap. Germline values: CDR1 ENHRY, CDR2 SYGVKD. The CDR3 nucleotides are TGTGCCATCAGTGAGTCCGGCGGGGTTGCAGATACGCAGTATTTT. Translation: CAISESGGVADTQYF.

V is TRBV27 and J is TRBJ1-6, with 10 nucleotides matching TRBD1. The V gene's germline CDR1 is MNHEY and CDR2 SMNVEV (reference sequence). The V and J ends lost 2 bases and 2 bases, in that order; junction bases with no gene match: 0. The CDR3 extends over 16 amino acids. This CDR3 reads CASSLGQGAYNSPLHF. The CDR3 DNA sequence: TGTGCCAGCAGTTTAGGACAGGGGGCCTATAATTCACCCCTCCACTTT.

This chain uses TRBV28 with TRBJ1-2; D unclear. The CDR3 spans 14 residues. V was shortened by 1 base and J by 4 bases, with 10 bases between the two germline ends. Germline V gives CDR1 MDHEN, CDR2 SYDVKM. The CDR3 is CASSLSTELYGYTF. In DNA form, the CDR3 reads TGTGCCAGCAGTTTATCGACGGAGCTCTATGGCTACACCTTC.

J is TRBJ2-5 and V is TRBV9, with 9 nucleotides matching TRBD2. Germline V lookup: CDR1 SGDLS, CDR2 YYNGEE. There are 14 residues in the CDR3. V trimming: 0 bases; J trimming: 5 bases; junction bases outside the gene matches: 2. This chain's CDR3 is CASSVEGLAETQYF. CDR3 coding DNA: TGTGCCAGCAGCGTAGAGGGACTAGCCGAGACCCAGTACTTC.

The gene calls are TRBV9 and TRBJ1-2, with a tentative D call TRBD1 (5 bases). Germline CDR1 SGDLS, CDR2 YYNGEE. The V and J ends lost 4 bases and 5 bases respectively, with 15 bases between them. The CDR3 consists of 14 residues. The CDR3 nucleotides are TGTGCCAGCAGCCCTGAGGACAACGGTTATGGCTACACCTTC. This gives the protein CASSPEDNGYGYTF.

V usage is TRBV5-5 and J usage is TRBJ2-7; D remains ambiguous. Per germline, CDR1 SGHKS and CDR2 YYEKEE (reference sequence). CDR3 length equals 13 residues. The V end lost 0 bases, the J end lost 0 bases, and 4 bases lay between the germline ends. CDR3 coding DNA: TGTGCCAGCAGCTTGGGACACTCCTACGAGCAGTACTTC. This sequence encodes CASSLGHSYEQYF.

J is TRBJ1-5 and V is TRBV5-6, with TRBD1 as a possible D gene (6 bases). V was cut by 1 base and J by 2 bases, with 10 bases left in between. The germline CDR1 and CDR2 sequences are SGHDT and YYEEEE. The CDR3 length is 15 residues. This CDR3 reads CASSLSSGGNQPQHF. CDR3 bases: TGTGCCAGCAGCTTGTCATCAGGGGGCAATCAGCCCCAGCATTTT.

J is TRBJ1-2 and V is TRBV18; 8 nucleotides agree with TRBD1. The CDR3 contains 15 residues. Germline V gene lookup returns CDR1 KGHSH and CDR2 LQKENI. V lost 2 bases, J lost 3 bases, and 5 bases stayed unmatched. The CDR3: CASSPATGDHYGYTF. The CDR3 region has the DNA TGTGCCAGCTCACCAGCGACAGGGGACCACTATGGCTACACCTTC.

This clone was recorded once. V is TRBV10-3 and J is TRBJ2-7; D may be TRBD1 (6 bases). V lost 6 bases and J lost 2, with 14 bases in between. Germline V gene sequence: CDR1 ENHRY, CDR2 SYGVKD. There are 14 residues in the CDR3. In DNA form, the CDR3 reads TGTGCCATCAGCCCGGGACAACACCCCTACGAGCAGTACTTC. It is translated as CAISPGQHPYEQYF.

J is TRBJ1-5 and V is TRBV2; 8 bases agree with TRBD1. Germline V CDR1 and CDR2: SNHLY, FYNNEI. This CDR3 has 14 residues. Unmatched junction bases numbered 7, after V lost 8 bases and J lost 4 bases. CDR3 bases: TGTGCCAGCGATTACGACAGGGGTAATCAGCCCCAGCATTTT. Translation gives CASDYDRGNQPQHF. The entire variable domain, with the rest obtained from reference TRBV2 and TRBJ1-5, is as follows: EPEVTQTPSHQVTQMGQEVILRCVPISNHLYFYWYRQILGQKVEFLVSFYNNEISEKSEIFDDQFSVERPDGSNFTLKIRSTKLEDSAMYFCASDYDRGNQPQHFGDGTRLSIL.

This chain joins TRBV19 and TRBJ1-4; D is unresolved. The CDR3 is 11 residues long. Germline V gene data show CDR1 as LNHDA and CDR2 as SQIVND (reference sequence). Trimming shortened V by 6 bases and J by 5 bases, and 4 bases separated the two germline ends. The CDR3 nucleotides are TGTGCCAGTAGGGCAAATGAAAAACTGTTTTTT. This gives the protein CASRANEKLFF.

This clone was picked up one time. The chain combines TRBV6-6 with TRBJ2-7; 13 nucleotides agree with TRBD2. The V gene end was trimmed by 5 bases and the J gene end by 4 bases; junction bases not matched to a gene: 8. The CDR3 is made up of 16 amino acids. Germline-derived CDR1 and CDR2 are MNHNY and SVGAGI (reference sequence). CDR3 sequence: CASSQTGTSGEYEQYF. The CDR3 region has the DNA TGTGCCAGCAGTCAAACCGGGACTAGCGGGGAATACGAGCAGTACTTC.

The rearrangement uses TRBV4-1 and TRBJ1-5; 7 positions agree with TRBD1. There are 14 residues in the CDR3. The V gene's germline CDR1 is MGHRA and CDR2 YSYEKL. Trimming removed 4 bases from V and 4 bases from J; junction bases left unmatched: 4. The CDR3 protein is CASSRTGGNQPQHF. CDR3 nucleotides: TGCGCCAGCAGCCGGACAGGTGGAAATCAGCCCCAGCATTTT.

The chain couples TRBV6-5 to TRBJ1-5; D is possibly TRBD1 (5 bases). The germline V gene encodes CDR1 MNHEY and CDR2 SVGAGI. V lost 6 bases and J lost 4, with 10 bases in between. This CDR3 has 13 amino acids. The CDR3 DNA reads as TGTGCCAGCAGACGACAGATTAATCAGCCCCAGCATTTT. Its protein product is CASRRQINQPQHF.

The V gene is TRBV27, the J gene TRBJ2-4; TRBD2 matches 8 bases. V was pared by 6 bases and J by 6 bases, with 4 bases of the junction left unmatched. The CDR3 spans 13 residues. In germline, CDR1 is MNHEY, CDR2 SMNVEV (reference sequence). The CDR3 bases are TGTGCCAGCAGAGGCGGGGGGCTAAACATTCAGTACTTC. This encodes CASRGGGLNIQYF.

The chain employs TRBV19 and TRBJ1-1; D is unclear. CDR3 size: 14 residues. Per the germline V gene, CDR1 is LNHDA and CDR2 is SQIVND (reference sequence). V lost 2 bases, J lost 1 base, and 8 bases lay in between. CDR3 amino acids: CASSIWQANTEAFF. CDR3 nucleotide sequence: TGTGCCAGTAGTATATGGCAGGCGAACACTGAAGCTTTCTTT.

The rearrangement joins TRBV4-3 to TRBJ2-1; TRBD1 matches at 9 bases. The trim removed 0 bases at V and 8 bases at J, leaving 2 bases unmatched. Germline V CDR1 and CDR2: LGHNA, YSLEER. This CDR3 region has 14 residues. CDR3 bases: TGCGCCAGCAGCCAAGAAACAGGGGGCGATGAGCAGTTCTTC. This encodes CASSQETGGDEQFF.

The chain joins TRBV2 to TRBJ2-7; D perhaps matches TRBD2 (6 bases). Trimming left V 6 bases short and J 4 bases short, with 22 bases between. This CDR3 spans 16 amino acids. CDR1 is SNHLY and CDR2 is FYNNEI in the germline V gene. CDR3 nucleotide sequence: TGTGCCAGCAGGGTGAATATCCGGAACGGGGGATACGAGCAGTACTTC. Protein product: CASRVNIRNGGYEQYF.

The gene calls are TRBV7-9 and TRBJ2-3; 7 positions agree with TRBD2. Per the germline V gene, CDR1 is SEHNR and CDR2 is FQNEAQ (reference sequence). V trimming: 5 bases; J trimming: 2 bases; junction bases outside the gene matches: 4. The CDR3 runs to 14 residues. The CDR3: CASSRAGVTDTQYF. As DNA, the CDR3 is TGTGCCAGCAGCCGGGCGGGAGTCACAGATACGCAGTATTTT.

The chain has TRBV5-5 and TRBJ1-5, with a possible D match to TRBD1 (6 bases). Germline V gene lookup returns CDR1 SGHKS and CDR2 YYEKEE (reference sequence). The CDR3 totals 15 residues. Between the trimmed V and J ends, which lost 1 base and 4 bases, there was a span of 12 bases. The CDR3 DNA reads TGTGCCAGCAGCTTGTATCAGGGGATAAATCAGCCCCAGCATTTT. This gives the protein CASSLYQGINQPQHF.

This rearrangement joins TRBV2 to TRBJ1-1; 12 nucleotides match TRBD1. J gave up 0 bases and V 6 bases, and 5 bases lay outside the gene matches. The CDR3 runs to 16 residues. CDR1 and CDR2 (germline): SNHLY, FYNNEI. In nucleotides, the CDR3 is TGTGCCAGCAGCTGGGACAGGGGGCTTATGAACACTGAAGCTTTCTTT. Amino acid sequence: CASSWDRGLMNTEAFF.

The chain links TRBV7-2 to TRBJ2-1; a possible D gene is TRBD2 (6 bases). Trimming removed 3 bases at V and 10 bases at J, with 16 bases between. CDR3 length: 14 amino acids. Germline V gives CDR1 SGHTA, CDR2 FQGNSA. DNA for the CDR3: TGTGCCAGCAGCTTGGTCGGGAGACTCGCGGAGCAGTTCTTC. It encodes CASSLVGRLAEQFF.

This chain joins TRBV7-2 and TRBJ2-3; 9 nucleotides match TRBD1. There are 15 residues in the CDR3. V shed 6 bases, J shed 6 bases, and the junction held 10 bases outside the gene matches. In germline, CDR1 is SGHTA, CDR2 FQGNSA. DNA for the CDR3: TGTGCCAGCAGAACAGGGGGCGGGCGGCTTGATACGCAGTATTTT. It translates to CASRTGGGRLDTQYF.

The chain recombines TRBV7-7 with TRBJ2-5; 11 nucleotides agree with TRBD1. The germline gives CDR1 SSHAT, CDR2 FNYEAQ (reference sequence). The CDR3 length is 15 residues. The V and J ends lost 8 bases and 5 bases, in that order; junction bases with no gene match: 10. For the CDR3, the DNA is TGTGCCAGCTCGAAGGACAGGGGGCCGGGGGAGACCCAGTACTTC. It yields the protein CASSKDRGPGETQYF.

This chain joins TRBV21-1 and TRBJ2-3; TRBD1, the table's D call, was not compared with the DNA. TRBV21-1 corresponds to a pseudogene. The CDR3 contains 15 residues. CDR3: CASTHEDRGPDTQYF. CDR3 bases: TGTGCCAGCACCCATGAGGACAGGGGCCCAGATACGCAGTATTTT.

V and J are TRBV6-6 and TRBJ1-1, with D unclear. Germline CDR1 and CDR2: MNHNY and SVGAGI (reference sequence). Trimming removed 8 bases at V and 5 bases at J, with 9 bases between. The CDR3 extends over 11 amino acids. CDR3 coding DNA: TGTGCCAGCGCCTCCGGGACTGAAGCTTTCTTT. Translation gives CASASGTEAFF.

The DNA of the CDR3 is TGTGCCAGCAGCTTACAAACAGGACAGGGGGCGCGGGGTGAAGCTTTCTTT. This translates into CASSLQTGQGARGEAFF. The genes are TRBV7-9 and TRBJ1-1, with 11 positions matching TRBD1. This CDR3 comprises 17 residues. Germline values: CDR1 SEHNR, CDR2 FQNEAQ (reference sequence). V gave up 2 bases and J gave up 7 bases; unmatched junction bases: 12.

The chain has TRBV6-1 and TRBJ2-2; TRBD2 might be the D (6 bases). Trimming removed 5 bases from V and 0 bases from J, with 7 bases in between. This CDR3 is 14 amino acids long. Per the germline V gene, CDR1 is MNHNS and CDR2 is SASEGT. For the CDR3, the DNA is TGTGCCAGCAGTCCGGGGGCGAACACCGGGGAGCTGTTTTTT. The encoded protein is CASSPGANTGELFF.

This sequence joins TRBV6-1 and TRBJ1-1, with 9 nucleotides matching TRBD1. Germline values: CDR1 MNHNS, CDR2 SASEGT. Unmatched junction bases numbered 7, after V lost 5 bases and J lost 3 bases. The CDR3 loop spans 15 amino acids. Here the CDR3 reads CASSKPQGAYTEAFF. The CDR3 region has the DNA TGTGCCAGCAGTAAACCACAGGGGGCGTACACTGAAGCTTTCTTT.